This T cell receptor beta chain originates from a study of CXCR3-negative and CXCR3-positive naive CD8 T cells. Via 5' RACE with UMI labels, TRB cDNA libraries were prepared. TCRdb re-called the 5' RACE reads; every CDR3 protein appears as one record, without DNA. The listing contains about 130,000 distinct CDR3 sequences. Germline values: CDR1 SGDLS, CDR2 YYNGEE. The CDR3 length is 15 residues. The sequenced sample was naive CXCR3- CD8+ T cells from blood. The subset here: CD45RO-CCR7+CD27+CD95- naive CD8+ T cells lacking CXCR3 (TNR3-). This receptor was identified in a human donor in good health. Some clones in this sample may be carry-over from other donors' samples. V gene TRBV9 combines with J gene TRBJ2-7. The CDR3 is CASSPVLSTSYEQYF.